These T cell receptor beta chains were read from a single sample in a study of cytomegalovirus exposure and HLA in healthy donors. The method was immunoSEQ multiplex PCR; TCRdb's version includes in-frame clones alone and lacks a portion of them. Of around 200,000 clones in the sample, approximately 84% are singletons; the top ten hold 0.58%. The sample consisted of PBMCs. The receptors derive from a woman in her thirties or forties in good health and CMV-seronegative. The CDR3 runs from the conserved cysteine through the conserved F or W. D genes are given only for firm matches. Clone size, where shown, is once, few, many, or a class for clones that have expanded.

size,D,J,V,DNA,CDR3
NA,NA,TRBJ2-1,TRBV5-4,TGTGCCAGCAGCTTGGAGAAGGGGTCGCAGTTCTTC,CASSLEKGSQFF
NA,NA,TRBJ1-2,TRBV19,TGTGCCAGTAGTCCGCACCGGGACAAGGCCTATGGCTACACCTTC,CASSPHRDKAYGYTF
NA,NA,TRBJ1-1,TRBV6-5,TGTGCCAGCTTGAATACAGGGTTTACTGAAGCTTTCTTT,CASLNTGFTEAFF
NA,TRBD2,TRBJ2-2,TRBV5-8,TGTGCCAGCACCCTAGCGGGGGTGTACACCGGGGAGCTGTTTTTT,CASTLAGVYTGELFF
NA,NA,TRBJ1-4,TRBV7-9,TGTGCCAGCAGCTCAACCCACGCAGCAACTAATGAAAAACTGTTTTTT,CASSSTHAATNEKLFF
NA,TRBD1,TRBJ2-3,TRBV7-9,TGTGCCAGCAGCCCGGCCCAGGGACAGCTATTCACAGATACGCAGTATTTT,CASSPAQGQLFTDTQYF
NA,TRBD1,TRBJ2-2,TRBV5-4,TGTGCCAGCAGCCCCGGGACAGGGAACACCGGGGAGCTGTTTTTT,CASSPGTGNTGELFF
NA,TRBD1,TRBJ2-2,TRBV6-6,TGTGCCAGCGCCCCGGGACAGGGGGCGGACACCGGGGAGCTGTTTTTT,CASAPGQGADTGELFF
NA,NA,TRBJ1-5,TRBV6-5,TGTGCCAGCAGTTACTCCCCGGGGAATAGCAATCAGCCCCAGCATTTT,CASSYSPGNSNQPQHF
NA,NA,TRBJ2-2,TRBV9,TGTGCCAGCAGCAAGACAGGAACAGCCGGGGAGCTGTTTTTT,CASSKTGTAGELFF
NA,NA,TRBJ1-4,TRBV25-1,TGTGCCAGCAGTGAACAAGGAGGGATAGAGGAAAAACTGTTTTTT,CASSEQGGIEEKLFF
NA,NA,TRBJ2-3,TRBV5-1,TGCGCCAGCAGCCCGGTTAAAGTCACAGATACGCAGTATTTT,CASSPVKVTDTQYF
NA,TRBD2,TRBJ2-3,TRBV9,TGTGCCAGCAGCGAGCTAGCGGGGGCCAGCACAGATACGCAGTATTTT,CASSELAGASTDTQYF
NA,TRBD1,TRBJ2-7,TRBV19,TGTGCCAGTAGGGACAGGGCGTCCACCTACGAGCAGTACTTC,CASRDRASTYEQYF
NA,NA,TRBJ1-1,TRBV11-2,TGTGCCAGCAGCTTGTACCAGGGGAGCACTGAAGCTTTCTTT,CASSLYQGSTEAFF
NA,TRBD1,TRBJ2-1,TRBV5-1,TGCGCCAGCAGCTTGGCTCGGACAGGGGGCAGTGAGCAGTTCTTC,CASSLARTGGSEQFF
NA,TRBD2,TRBJ2-3,TRBV5-6,TGTGCCAGCAGCTTGGGGGGGGGAACCGATACGCAGTATTTT,CASSLGGGTDTQYF
NA,NA,TRBJ1-6,TRBV5-4,TGTGCCAGCAGCTTGGACGAAAGGCTAGAAAGGAATTCACCCCTCCACTTT,CASSLDERLERNSPLHF
NA,TRBD2,TRBJ2-3,TRBV10-1,TGCGCCAGCAGTGATAGAGCGGGGGGCTTCACAGATACGCAGTATTTT,CASSDRAGGFTDTQYF
NA,NA,TRBJ2-1,TRBV11-3,TGTGCCAGCAGCTCAGCTAGACTAGGAGTTGAGCAGTTCTTC,CASSSARLGVEQFF
NA,NA,TRBJ1-1,TRBV5-8,TGTGCCAGCAGCTCCTTGGGGAGCAGGAACACTGAAGCTTTCTTT,CASSSLGSRNTEAFF
NA,NA,TRBJ1-1,TRBV27,TGTGCCAGCAGTTATGGGGGGACCACTGAAGCTTTCTTT,CASSYGGTTEAFF
NA,TRBD1,TRBJ1-1,TRBV10-3,TGTGCCATCAGTGACCTGACAGGGGTTGAAGCTTTCTTT,CAISDLTGVEAFF
NA,TRBD2,TRBJ2-5,TRBV5-4,TGTGCCAGCAGCTTTACAGGGCGGGGGGGCCTGGAGACCCAGTACTTC,CASSFTGRGGLETQYF
NA,NA,TRBJ1-1,TRBV5-1,TGCGCCAGCAGCTTGGGAACATTCGAAGCTTTCTTT,CASSLGTFEAFF
NA,NA,TRBJ2-1,TRBV9,TGTGCCAGCAGCGCCCGGGGGGCCCGATACAATGAGCAGTTCTTC,CASSARGARYNEQFF
NA,NA,TRBJ1-1,TRBV6-5,TGTGCCAGCAACGGACTAGGGAACACTGAAGCTTTCTTT,CASNGLGNTEAFF
few,NA,TRBJ2-1,TRBV18,TGTGCCAGCTCACCTACCCGGTCGTACAATGAGCAGTTCTTC,CASSPTRSYNEQFF